This TCR beta chain was retrieved from a study of T cell changes during pregnancy in multiple sclerosis. The repertoire was sequenced with immunoSEQ multiplex PCR; TCRdb's copy has only in-frame clones and lacks some. This sample carries about 68,000 clones, about 91% of them seen once, and the ten largest clones take 1.2% to 1.5%. CDR1 and CDR2 (germline): LGHNA, YNFKEQ. The CDR3 spans 16 residues. Trimming removed 2 bases from V and 1 base from J; junction bases left unmatched: 5. This chain joins TRBV4-2 and TRBJ1-2, with 9 nucleotides matching TRBD1. The sequence derives from a female donor in good health, enrolled as a control in a pregnancy study. Sample: peripheral blood, taken in the second trimester of pregnancy. The CDR3 nucleotides are TGTGCCAGCAGCCAAAGGGGACAGGGACATAACTATGGCTACACCTTC. This encodes CASSQRGQGHNYGYTF.